The 20 T cell receptor delta chains listed next were all sequenced from one sample in a study of gamma-delta chains in newborns, infants, children. TCRdb re-called the reads with CATT. This sample carries under 2,000 delta-chain clones, about 1.1% of them seen once, and the ten largest clones take about 38%. Sequenced: blood. The source is a child who was a newborn, infant or young child, either healthy, febrile or measles-vaccinated (not recorded which).

This clone was observed a handful of times. Translating this DNA gives a protein that differs at residues 7 and 9 from the TCRdb one, which belongs to a much larger clone; a read error is likely, and the protein shown is this translation. The chain carries TRDV2 and TRDJ1, with D hard to call. Germline lookup yields CDR1 GEAIGNYY and CDR2 EKD. The CDR3 runs 16 residues. V was clipped by 3 bases and J by 0 bases, with 16 bases between them. DNA of the CDR3: TGTGCCTGTGACCAAGTTAACCGGGCGGACACCGATAAACTCATCTTT. It yields the protein CACDQVNRADTDKLIF.

Of note for this clone: The mismatch at residue 6 between this DNA's translation and the TCRdb protein of a much larger clone likely reflects a read error; the protein shown is translated from the DNA. The J gene is TRDJ1, the V gene TRDV2, with TRDD3 as a possible D gene (6 bases). Trimming left V 6 bases short and J 4 bases short, with 17 bases between. Germline V gene sequence: CDR1 GEAIGNYY, CDR2 EKD. CDR3 length equals 14 residues. Written as DNA, the CDR3 is TGTGCCTGTTTCTTGGGGGGGGAAATCGATAAACTCATCTTT. Translated, it gives CACFLGGEIDKLIF.

Sample share makes this clone medium-sized. A far larger clone is only one base removed, so a read error is likely. Other DNA variants within this sample encode the same CDR3. This rearrangement joins TRDV2 to TRDJ1, with 10 bases aligning to TRDD3. From germline, CDR1 is GEAIGNYY and CDR2 EKD. CDR3 length equals 17 residues. For the CDR3, the DNA is TGTGCCTGCGACAAACTGGGGGATCCGTCGTACACCGATAAACTCATCTTT. Protein: CACDKLGDPSYTDKLIF.

This clone has just a few counts. The amino acid sequence in TCRdb belongs to a much larger clone and departs from this DNA's translation at residue 16, likely a sequencing read error; the sequence shown is translated from the DNA. The CDR3 bases are TGTGCCTGTGACTCCATTACTGGGGGATACGAAACGGATTGGGACATCCGACAGATGTTTTTC. Its translation: CACDSITGGYETDWDIRQMFF. The gene calls are TRDV2 and TRDJ3; 13 nucleotides match TRDD3. The CDR3 consists of 21 residues. Germline CDR1 GEAIGNYY, CDR2 EKD.

This clone was counted only a few times. TCRdb's protein for this DNA is that of a much larger clone and differs from the translation at residues 9 and 12, likely a read error; the protein shown is the DNA translation. The rearrangement joins TRDV2 to TRDJ1; 8 bases fit TRDD3. Germline values: CDR1 GEAIGNYY, CDR2 EKD. This CDR3 comprises 16 residues. CDR3 DNA: TGTGCCTGTGACACCTTACTGGGGGGCGACACCAATAAACTCATCTTT. This sequence encodes CACDTLLGGDTNKLIF.

In regard to this clone: A far larger clone is just one base off, so this is likely a read error. This specimen includes other DNA sequences encoding the same CDR3. In DNA, the CDR3 is TGTGCCTGTGACACCGTCGACTGGGGGAGTCCAAGACAAGAGGATAAACTCATCTTT. Its protein product is CACDTVDWGSPRQEDKLIF. The chain joins TRDV2 to TRDJ1; 9 bases align to TRDD3. This CDR3 is 19 amino acids long. V shed 0 bases, J shed 5 bases, and the junction held 18 bases outside the gene matches. Germline values: CDR1 GEAIGNYY, CDR2 EKD.

In this sample, this clone is medium-sized. A read error likely explains why the TCRdb protein, taken from a much larger clone, differs from this DNA's translation at residue 3; the protein shown is translated from the DNA. The rearrangement joins TRDV2 to TRDJ1, with 8 bases fitting TRDD3. Germline CDR1 and CDR2: GEAIGNYY and EKD. CDR3 length: 17 amino acids. CDR3 nucleotide sequence: TGTGCCCGTGACGAAGTACTGGGGGCCCCGTACACCGATAAACTCATCTTT. This encodes CARDEVLGAPYTDKLIF.

This clone was seen a handful of times. TCRdb attributes to this sequence the protein of a much larger clone, which differs from the DNA translation at residue 11; a read error is likely, and the protein displayed is translated from the DNA. The chain joins TRDV2 to TRDJ2; weak D call: TRDD3 (6 bases). The length of the CDR3 is 15 residues. V lost 0 bases and J lost 10, with 17 bases in between. The germline V gene encodes CDR1 GEAIGNYY and CDR2 EKD. The CDR3 DNA is TGTGCCTGTGACACCGTGGGGGCCTCGGGAGTACAACTCTTCTTT. Amino acid sequence: CACDTVGASGVQLFF.

On this clone itself: TCRdb attributes to this sequence the protein of a much larger clone, which differs from the DNA translation at residue 3; a read error is likely, and the protein displayed is translated from the DNA. The same CDR3 also results from other DNA sequences found in this sample. V and J are TRDV2 and TRDJ2; D tentatively fits TRDD2 or TRDD3 (6 bases each). In germline, CDR1 is GEAIGNYY, CDR2 EKD. This CDR3 comprises 15 residues. CDR3 sequence reads: CASDSLLPGAAQLFF. The CDR3 nucleotides read TGTGCCAGTGACTCGCTCCTACCTGGGGCAGCACAACTCTTCTTT.

The sample holds many counts of this clone. The protein held in TCRdb is that of a much larger clone and does not match this DNA's translation at residue 4, likely because of a read error; the protein shown is translated from the DNA. The genes are TRDV2 and TRDJ3, with 11 bases identical to TRDD3. Germline V gene data show CDR1 as GEAIGNYY and CDR2 as EKD. V lost 5 bases, J lost 0 bases, and 5 bases stayed unmatched. CDR3 size: 18 residues. The DNA of the CDR3 is TGTGCCTGTGGCAATACTGGGGGATACTCCTGGGACACCCGACAGATGTTTTTC. Amino acid sequence: CACGNTGGYSWDTRQMFF.

This clone is medium-sized in the sample. A far larger clone is one nucleotide away, so this likely arose from a read error. Other DNA sequences in the same sample also yield this CDR3. This chain connects TRDV2 to TRDJ3; 8 nucleotides match TRDD3. The CDR3 has 18 residues. The germline CDR1 and CDR2 sequences are GEAIGNYY and EKD. CDR3 amino acids: CACDTAGGYSWDTRQMFF. CDR3 in DNA: TGTGCCTGCGACACCGCCGGGGGATACTCCTGGGACACCCGACAGATGTTTTTC.

Turning to this clone: TCRdb has a much larger clone's protein, which differs at residue 11 from the translation of this DNA, likely because of a read error; what is shown is the protein translated from the DNA. The chain recombines TRDV2 with TRDJ1, with 7 bases identical to TRDD3. The CDR3 covers 14 residues. Germline CDR1 and CDR2: GEAIGNYY and EKD. Here the CDR3 reads CACFLVGEIDELIF. In nucleotides, the CDR3 is TGTGCCTGTTTCTTGGTGGGGGAAATCGATGAACTCATCTTT.

A few counts support this clone. One base separates it from a far larger clone, so it is likely a read error. The same CDR3 is also encoded by other DNA sequences in this sample. The V and J genes are TRDV2 and TRDJ1; TRDD3 matches at 8 bases. The length of the CDR3 is 16 residues. Per germline, CDR1 GEAIGNYY and CDR2 EKD. The ends lost 1 base at V and 0 bases at J; junction bases unmatched: 6. The CDR3 loop reads CACDTVGGSDTDKLIF. Written as DNA, the CDR3 is TGTGCCTGTGACACTGTTGGGGGATCGGACACCGATAAACTCATCTTT.

This clone was detected only a few times. TCRdb pairs this DNA with a much larger clone's protein that differs at residue 4, likely a read error; the protein shown was translated from the DNA. The CDR3 coding sequence is TGTGCCTGTGAAACCGTCGACTGGGGGAGCCCAAGACAAGAGGATAAACTCATCTTT. Amino acids: CACETVDWGSPRQEDKLIF. The gene calls are TRDV2 and TRDJ1, with 9 bases aligning to TRDD3. The CDR3 is made up of 19 amino acids. CDR1 and CDR2 (germline): GEAIGNYY, EKD. J gave up 5 bases and V 4 bases, and 22 bases lay outside the gene matches.

This clone turned up a few times. TCRdb assigns this DNA the protein of a much larger clone, which departs from its translation at residue 7; this likely reflects a read error, and the protein shown comes from translating the DNA. The chain links TRDV2 to TRDJ3; TRDD3 matches at 7 bases. The junction had 10 bases not matched to a gene; V was cut back by 2 bases and J by 4 bases. Germline V gene data show CDR1 as GEAIGNYY and CDR2 as EKD. The CDR3 sequence is 18 residues long. The CDR3 DNA sequence: TGTGCCTGTGACATACTGAGGGATACAGCTTGGGACACCCGACAGATGTTTTTC. Translating it yields CACDILRDTAWDTRQMFF.

In this sample, this clone turned up a few times. TCRdb's protein for this DNA is that of a much larger clone and differs from the translation at residue 10, likely a read error; the protein shown is the DNA translation. The chain couples TRDV2 to TRDJ1; 11 bases agree with TRDD3. The CDR3 length is 15 residues. Germline values: CDR1 GEAIGNYY, CDR2 EKD. V was pared by 4 bases and J by 4 bases, with 7 bases of the junction left unmatched. For the CDR3, the DNA is TGTGCCTGTGATGGACTGGGGGATAACATCGATAAACTCATCTTT. Protein product: CACDGLGDNIDKLIF.

In this sample, this clone turned up a few times. TCRdb records a much larger clone's protein for this DNA, with a difference at residue 14 that likely arises from a read error; the protein given is the translation of the DNA. The rearrangement links TRDV2 to TRDJ1, with 11 bases fitting TRDD3. Germline V lookup: CDR1 GEAIGNYY, CDR2 EKD. The CDR3 is 19 amino acids. The CDR3 DNA reads TGTGCCTGTGACACCTATCTCGAGTACTGGGGGATAGTGGGCGATAAACCCATCTTT. Protein sequence: CACDTYLEYWGIVGDKPIF.

A note on this clone: This likely reflects a read error, since a far larger clone is one base away. Other DNA sequences of this sample code for an identical CDR3. The J gene is TRDJ1, the V gene TRDV2; no firm D call. From germline, CDR1 is GEAIGNYY and CDR2 EKD. The CDR3 spans 18 residues. V was pared by 3 bases and J by 0 bases, with 22 bases between. CDR3 nucleotides: TGTGCCTGTGACCCTGTGGGCAGTTCGGAAGGGAACACCGATAAACTCATCTTT. Its protein is CACDPVGSSEGNTDKLIF.

Note on this clone: The protein given by TCRdb reflects a much larger clone and differs at residues 6 and 10 from this DNA's translation, likely from a read error; the protein shown is the DNA's translation. The chain is built from TRDV2 and TRDJ3; D is perhaps TRDD3 (5 bases). V lost 0 bases to trimming and J lost 5 bases, with 13 bases between them. This CDR3 contains 17 residues. Germline V gene sequence: CDR1 GEAIGNYY, CDR2 EKD. The CDR3 here is CACDTCGIFRDTRQMFF. The CDR3 region has the DNA TGTGCCTGTGACACCTGTGGGATTTTTCGGGACACCCGACAGATGTTTTTC.

For this clone: TCRdb records a much larger clone's protein for this DNA, with a difference at residue 10 that likely arises from a read error; the protein given is the translation of the DNA. This chain connects TRDV2 to TRDJ1; D remains ambiguous. CDR3 size: 13 residues. Germline V gene sequence: CDR1 GEAIGNYY, CDR2 EKD. The CDR3 coding sequence is TGTGCCTGTGATCGATTAGGCTCCGATATACTCATCTTT. Protein sequence: CACDRLGSDILIF.